A single sample is the source of the 5 T cell receptor beta chains below, sequenced in a study of PD-L1 blockade in urothelial cancer. Clones were read by immunoSEQ multiplex PCR, and TCRdb kept only the in-frame ones, dropping some. This table holds over 35,000 clones, about 85% found once. Indicated time point: pretreatment peripheral blood. The source was PBMCs, collected around atezolizumab (anti-PD-L1) treatment. These receptors originate from a man at least 80 years old with urothelial cancer.

The chain uses TRBV12-2 and TRBJ2-3; the table's D gene call, TRBD1, was not cross checked with the DNA. TRBV12-2 is termed a pseudogene. This CDR3 has 17 amino acids. The CDR3 sequence: CASRSNTGTEDTDTQYF. The CDR3, as DNA: TGTGCAAGTCGCTCTAATACCGGGACAGAAGACACAGATACGCAGTATTTT.

The chain employs TRBV12-5 and TRBJ2-7, with TRBD2 identical over 11 bases. V lost 3 bases to trimming and J lost 4 bases; unmatched junction nucleotides: 5. The CDR3 is 15 residues long. The germline V gene encodes CDR1 LGHNT and CDR2 FRNRAP. For the CDR3, the DNA is TGTGCTAGTGGTTTCGTGGGACTAGCGGCGTACGAGCAGTACTTC. It yields the protein CASGFVGLAAYEQYF.

V and J are TRBV30 and TRBJ2-1; D is unresolved. Trimming stripped 2 bases from V and 6 bases from J, with 8 bases between. Germline-derived CDR1 and CDR2 are GTSNPN and SVGIG (reference sequence). The CDR3 extends over 12 amino acids. CDR3 nucleotide sequence: TGTGCCTGGAGTCCGTCCAGCAATGAGCAGTTCTTC. This gives the protein CAWSPSSNEQFF.

This clone was recorded only once. The chain employs TRBV30 and TRBJ2-5, with a weak D call TRBD1 (6 bases). The CDR3 covers 13 residues. Germline-derived CDR1 and CDR2 are GTSNPN and SVGIG (reference sequence). Trimming removed 0 bases from V and 7 bases from J, with 12 bases in between. CDR3 sequence reads: CAWSVKGVGTQYF. For the CDR3, the DNA is TGTGCCTGGAGTGTAAAGGGGGTGGGGACCCAGTACTTC.

The chain joins TRBV5-1 to TRBJ1-5, with 8 nucleotides matching TRBD1. The trim removed 4 bases at V and 5 bases at J, leaving 2 bases unmatched. Germline V gene data show CDR1 as SGHRS and CDR2 as YFSETQ. This CDR3 is 13 amino acids long. The CDR3 protein is CASSPTGDQPQHF. CDR3 coding DNA: TGCGCCAGCAGCCCGACAGGGGATCAGCCCCAGCATTTT.